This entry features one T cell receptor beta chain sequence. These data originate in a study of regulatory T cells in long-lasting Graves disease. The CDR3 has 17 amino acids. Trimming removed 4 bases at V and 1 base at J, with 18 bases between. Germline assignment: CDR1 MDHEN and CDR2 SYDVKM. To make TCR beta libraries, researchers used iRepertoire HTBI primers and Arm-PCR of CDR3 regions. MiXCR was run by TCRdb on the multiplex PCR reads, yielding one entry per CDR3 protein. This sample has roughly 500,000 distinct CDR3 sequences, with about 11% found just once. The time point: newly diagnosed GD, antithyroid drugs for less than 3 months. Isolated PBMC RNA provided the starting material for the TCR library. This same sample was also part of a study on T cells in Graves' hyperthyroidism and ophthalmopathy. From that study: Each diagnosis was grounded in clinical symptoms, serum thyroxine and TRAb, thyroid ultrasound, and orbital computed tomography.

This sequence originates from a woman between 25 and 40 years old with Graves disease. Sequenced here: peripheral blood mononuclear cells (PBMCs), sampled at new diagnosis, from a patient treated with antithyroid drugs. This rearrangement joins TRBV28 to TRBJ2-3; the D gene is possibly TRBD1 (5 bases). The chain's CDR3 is CASSYLQDPPGTDTQYF. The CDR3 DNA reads TGTGCCAGCAGTTACCTACAGGATCCTCCGGGCACAGATACGCAGTATTTT.